One and the same sample provided the 20 T cell receptor beta chains below, sequenced in a study of blood T cells in healthy people across ages. Then a second PCR, running about 7 to 11 cycles, was carried out with a sample-barcoded 5' primer and a J-beta primer mix. TCRdb called the 5' RACE reads again in MiXCR, with one record for every CDR3 protein. The table lists around 1,900,000 distinct CDR3 sequences, more than 35% of them singletons. The sequenced material came from blood. Every receptor here comes from a human donor in good health.

The chain employs TRBV6-1 and TRBJ2-3, with 10 bases lining up with TRBD1. J gave up 4 bases and V 4 bases, and 2 bases lay outside the gene matches. The CDR3 length is 14 residues. CDR1 is MNHNS, CDR2 SASEGT, per germline. CDR3 DNA sequence: TGTGCCAGCAGTGGACAGGGGGCCCCAGATACGCAGTATTTT. Its translation is CASSGQGAPDTQYF.

This clonotype has just one count. The chain employs TRBV5-1 and TRBJ2-1, with unresolved D. Looked up from germline, CDR1 is SGHRS and CDR2 is YFSETQ. The V gene lost 0 bases and the J gene lost 6 bases, with 13 bases spanning the gap. The CDR3 extends over 15 amino acids. The CDR3 nucleotides are TGCGCCAGCAGCTTGGCCCCGGGCCAACCCAATGAGCAGTTCTTC. It translates to CASSLAPGQPNEQFF.

To note about this clonotype: This may come from a read error, since a much larger clone is one base off. This chain's CDR3 is CATNSRTSGSYNEQFF. The CDR3 nucleotides are TGTGCCACCAACTCCCGGACTAGCGGCTCCTACAATGAGCAGTTCTTC. This rearrangement joins TRBV15 to TRBJ2-1; 10 nucleotides agree with TRBD2. With V trimmed by 7 bases and J by 0 bases, 6 bases remained unmatched. Germline-derived CDR1 and CDR2 are LNHNV and YYDKDF (reference sequence). The length of the CDR3 is 16 residues.

Worth noting for this clonotype: A much more abundant neighbour one base away suggests this may be a read error. The V and J genes are TRBV7-2 and TRBJ2-1, with 11 bases fitting TRBD2. Trimming removed 1 base from V and 6 bases from J; junction bases left unmatched: 11. The CDR3 runs to 18 residues. The germline gives CDR1 SGHTA, CDR2 FQGNSA. DNA of the CDR3: TGTACCAGCAGCTTAGGACCCTTAGCGGGGGGGCAGAGCAATGAGCAGTTCTTC. It codes for CTSSLGPLAGGQSNEQFF.

The rearrangement joins TRBV3-1 to TRBJ2-5, with a weak D call TRBD1 (6 bases). CDR3 size: 15 residues. V was clipped by 1 base and J by 5 bases, with 14 bases between them. CDR1 is LGHDT and CDR2 is YNNKEL in the germline V gene (reference sequence). The CDR3 protein is CASSQGVQGTETQYF. CDR3 DNA: TGTGCCAGCAGCCAAGGGGTTCAGGGGACGGAGACCCAGTACTTC.

The chain couples TRBV29-1 to TRBJ1-5; tentative D call: TRBD1 (6 bases). Trimming took 4 bases from V and 6 from J, leaving 16 bases between them. CDR1 SQVTM and CDR2 ANQGSEA come from the germline V gene. CDR3 length equals 14 residues. For the CDR3, the DNA is TGCAGCGTTGGCGAGGCGGGGGCGGGTCAGCCCCAGCATTTT. This translates into CSVGEAGAGQPQHF. The whole variable domain, filled in from reference TRBV29-1 and TRBJ1-5, reads SAVISQKPSRDICQRGTSLTIQCQVDSQVTMMFWYRQQPGQSLTLIATANQGSEATYESGFVIDKFPISRPNLTFSTLTVSNMSPEDSSIYLCSVGEAGAGQPQHFGDGTRLSIL.

This clonotype was observed a handful of times. V is TRBV4-2 and J is TRBJ2-1; D is ambiguous. The CDR3 extends over 16 amino acids. Germline V gene sequence: CDR1 LGHNA, CDR2 YNFKEQ. The V end was cut by 1 base, the J end by 0 bases, with 10 bases between. The chain's CDR3 is CASSQVIPSSYNEQFF. The CDR3 DNA sequence: TGTGCCAGCAGCCAAGTGATACCTTCCTCCTACAATGAGCAGTTCTTC.

J is TRBJ2-7 and V is TRBV6-5; 7 bases map to TRBD1. The CDR3 has 16 residues. CDR1 and CDR2 (germline): MNHEY, SVGAGI. After removal of 4 bases from V and 2 bases from J, the junction contained 11 bases not matched to a gene. The CDR3 coding sequence is TGTGCCAGCAGTTTTAGACAGGGAAAGGAAACCTACGAGCAGTACTTC. It translates to CASSFRQGKETYEQYF.

V is TRBV20-1 and J is TRBJ2-6, with TRBD1 as a possible D gene (6 bases). V lost 2 bases, J lost 2 bases, and 10 bases lay in between. Germline CDR1 is DFQATT and CDR2 is SNEGSKA (reference sequence). This CDR3 is built from 15 residues. The CDR3 protein is CSARQGSTGANVLTF. The DNA for the CDR3 is TGCAGTGCTAGACAGGGGAGTACTGGGGCCAACGTCCTGACTTTC.

This clonotype was counted ten times or more. The genes are TRBV20-1 and TRBJ1-1; D perhaps matches TRBD1 (5 bases). Trimming removed 6 bases at V and 2 bases at J, with 25 bases between. CDR1 and CDR2 (germline): DFQATT, SNEGSKA (reference sequence). The CDR3 has 17 residues. The CDR3 loop reads CSADRGTDTRENTEAFF. CDR3 DNA sequence: TGCAGTGCCGATAGGGGAACAGATACAAGGGAAAACACTGAAGCTTTCTTT.

This clonotype has just a few counts. This chain links TRBV13 with TRBJ2-7, with D perhaps TRBD1 (5 bases). The CDR3 is 16 residues long. Germline values: CDR1 PRHDT, CDR2 FYEKMQ (reference sequence). Trimming left V 1 base short and J 3 bases short, with 16 bases between. This CDR3 reads CASSLEMQGLHYEQYF. CDR3 bases: TGTGCCAGCAGCTTAGAGATGCAGGGTTTACACTACGAGCAGTACTTC.

This clonotype occurred a few times. The rearrangement uses TRBV11-1 and TRBJ1-1; D may be TRBD1 (5 bases). Germline V gives CDR1 SGHAT, CDR2 FQDESV (reference sequence). This CDR3 spans 13 amino acids. Trimming cost V 9 bases and J 1 base, with 12 bases left between them. The CDR3 sequence is CASDSLGNTEAFF. The CDR3 DNA follows: TGTGCCAGTGACAGCTTAGGGAACACTGAAGCTTTCTTT. Full variable domain (missing parts from reference TRBV11-1 and TRBJ1-1): EAEVAQSPRYKITEKSQAVAFWCDPISGHATLYWYRQILGQGPELLVQFQDESVVDDSQLPKDRFSAERLKGVDSTLKIQPAELGDSAMYLCASDSLGNTEAFFGQGTRLTVV.

The chain couples TRBV5-1 to TRBJ1-5; unclear D gene. Deletions cut 2 bases from V and 5 bases from J, with 11 bases between. Per germline, CDR1 SGHRS and CDR2 YFSETQ. The CDR3 is 14 amino acids. The CDR3: CASSFDGPDQPQHF. CDR3 coding DNA: TGCGCCAGCAGCTTTGATGGACCCGATCAGCCCCAGCATTTT.

This clonotype was seen just once. The chain carries TRBV20-1 and TRBJ2-3, with 7 nucleotides matching TRBD2. The CDR3 spans 16 residues. V gave up 7 bases and J gave up 3 bases; unmatched junction bases: 16. CDR1 is DFQATT and CDR2 is SNEGSKA in the germline V gene (reference sequence). The CDR3 bases are TGCAGTGATGGAGGGGCAGCGGGCGGGGGAACAGATACGCAGTATTTT. Translating it yields CSDGGAAGGGTDTQYF.

The chain recombines TRBV27 with TRBJ2-5, with 7 positions matching TRBD2. With the DNA end fitting TRBJ2-7 better, the J assignment may be wrong. Germline lookup yields CDR1 MNHEY and CDR2 SMNVEV (reference sequence). The CDR3 is made up of 15 amino acids. For the CDR3, the DNA is TGTGCCAGCAGTTTAGCCGGGGAGGGGAACTACGAGCAGTACTTC. It codes for CASSLAGEGNYEQYF.

This clonotype occurred a few times. The rearrangement joins TRBV7-2 to TRBJ2-1; 9 bases agree with TRBD2. V dropped 2 bases and J dropped 5; count of bases not matched to a gene: 4. CDR3 size: 15 residues. Germline assignment: CDR1 SGHTA and CDR2 FQGNSA. The CDR3: CASSLQRGAHNEQFF. The DNA for the CDR3 is TGTGCCAGCAGCTTACAGCGGGGGGCCCACAATGAGCAGTTCTTC.

The CDR3 nucleotides are TGCAGTGCTAGAAAGGGGGCTGGGCTAATAGAGACCCAGTACTTC. This codes for CSARKGAGLIETQYF. The rearrangement links TRBV20-1 to TRBJ2-5, with TRBD1 matching 7 bases. The V gene's germline CDR1 is DFQATT and CDR2 SNEGSKA (reference sequence). CDR3 size: 15 residues. V lost 2 bases, J lost 4 bases, and 10 bases stayed unmatched.

This clonotype was recorded a few times. This chain connects TRBV28 to TRBJ2-7; 12 bases map to TRBD1. Germline V gene lookup returns CDR1 MDHEN and CDR2 SYDVKM. Trimming cost V 4 bases and J 5 bases; bases outside gene matches: 3. The CDR3 runs 14 residues. The CDR3 DNA reads TGTGCCAGCAGTTGGGGGACAGGGGGCGACGAGCAGTACTTC. Residues: CASSWGTGGDEQYF.

This clonotype has a count of ten or more. J is TRBJ2-5 and V is TRBV29-1; TRBD1 or TRBD2 may be the D gene (6 bases each). This CDR3 comprises 15 residues. In germline, CDR1 is SQVTM, CDR2 ANQGSEA. Trimming shortened V by 6 bases and J by 5 bases, and 22 bases separated the two germline ends. CDR3 protein: CSVFSTGRGGETQYF. CDR3 in DNA: TGCAGCGTATTTTCAACAGGGAGAGGAGGGGAGACCCAGTACTTC.

This sequence joins TRBV5-5 and TRBJ1-6; 7 nucleotides match TRBD1. V shed 3 bases and J 9 bases; nucleotides not matched to a gene: 15. The length of the CDR3 is 17 residues. CDR1 SGHKS and CDR2 YYEKEE come from the germline V gene (reference sequence). The CDR3 nucleotides are TGTGCCAGCAGCTCGTCACCGGGACAGCTAATTAGTTCACCCCTCCACTTT. Translating it yields CASSSSPGQLISSPLHF.